This T cell receptor beta chain comes out of a study of T cells after yellow fever vaccination. Study-wide results and limits: Clones from primary vaccination mostly reappeared after the booster (less than 98% CD4, approximately 86% CD8). A small proportion of clonotypes was detected in both the CD4 and CD8 compartments.

UMIs and a universal primer site were added when TCR cDNA was made by 5'RACE template switching. TCRdb passed the 5' RACE reads through MiXCR, listing each CDR3 protein once. The sample lists roughly 300,000 distinct CDR3 sequences; 7% to 9% were seen once. As to this clonotype: Its target is unknown.

Sequenced here: PBMCs, sampled about 41 days after the first yellow fever vaccination. The sequence came from a man between 18 and 35 years old who received the YFV17D yellow fever vaccine.

The CDR3 sequence: CASSTGTGVTKNIQYF. CDR3 in DNA: TGTGCCAGCAGCACTGGGACAGGGGTAACAAAAAACATTCAGTACTTC. The rearrangement links TRBV7-3 to TRBJ2-4; the match to TRBD1 covers 10 bases. The CDR3 is made up of 16 amino acids. The junction had 8 bases not matched to a gene; V was cut back by 5 bases and J by 4 bases. The germline V gene has CDR1 SGHTA and CDR2 FQGTGA.